Below are 26 T cell receptor beta chains sequenced from a single sample in a study of T cell responses to AZD1222 COVID-19 vaccine. Repertoires were generated with immunoSEQ multiplex PCR, while TCRdb's copy carries only in-frame clones and drops some. The sample lists 130,000 or so clones; about 90% were seen once. The source material was peripheral blood, sampled 28 days after the second dose of the MenACWY control vaccine. The receptor source for this set is an adult who received the MenACWY meningococcal vaccine as a control.

The chain combines TRBV15 with TRBJ2-5, with 8 bases identical to TRBD2. The CDR3 length is 17 residues. V gave up 0 bases and J gave up 0 bases; unmatched junction bases: 6. Germline values: CDR1 LNHNV, CDR2 YYDKDF (reference sequence). Written as DNA, the CDR3 is TGTGCCACCAGCAGAGATGGGATAGCGGGGTACCAAGAGACCCAGTACTTC. Translated, it gives CATSRDGIAGYQETQYF.

This chain joins TRBV2 and TRBJ1-6; possible D gene TRBD1, 6 bases. The CDR3 is 18 residues long. Germline V CDR1 and CDR2: SNHLY, FYNNEI. V lost 5 bases and J lost 0, with 17 bases in between. CDR3 sequence: CASSHGQLWSSYNSPLHF. The CDR3 nucleotides read TGTGCCAGCAGTCATGGACAGCTCTGGAGCTCCTATAATTCACCCCTCCACTTT.

The chain combines TRBV7-2 with TRBJ1-2; D unclear. Germline values: CDR1 SGHTA, CDR2 FQGNSA. The CDR3 covers 16 residues. V was trimmed by 2 bases and J by 4 bases, leaving 17 bases between them. CDR3 bases: TGTGCCAGCAGCTTAACTCTCTTATGGAGAGGCTATGGCTACACCTTC. Translated: CASSLTLLWRGYGYTF.

The chain couples TRBV29-1 to TRBJ2-5; D not certain. V was pared by 8 bases and J by 5 bases, with 18 bases between. Germline CDR1 and CDR2: SQVTM and ANQGSEA. The CDR3 covers 13 residues. In nucleotides, the CDR3 is TGCAGCACCCGGCAGGTGGGCCGGGAGACCCAGTACTTC. It codes for CSTRQVGRETQYF.

This chain uses TRBV6-5 with TRBJ1-3; 11 nucleotides line up with TRBD1. With 2 bases clipped from V and 7 bases from J, the junction kept 4 bases outside the gene matches. CDR1 and CDR2 (germline): MNHEY, SVGAGI. This CDR3 is built from 15 residues. CDR3 DNA sequence: TGTGCCAGCAGTTACGCCGGGACAGGGGGGAACACCATATATTTT. It encodes CASSYAGTGGNTIYF.

The chain joins TRBV23-1 to TRBJ2-7; possibly TRBD1 for D (5 bases). TRBV23-1 is placed among ORFs of uncertain function. This CDR3 has 20 amino acids. Trimming cost V 3 bases and J 4 bases, with 31 bases left between them. CDR3: CASSQEHRILIPHQTYEQYF. CDR3 in DNA: TGCGCCAGCAGTCAGGAACACAGGATCCTTATCCCCCACCAAACATACGAGCAGTACTTC.

CDR3 nucleotide sequence: TGTGCCAGCAGTTCCGGGATCTACGAGCAGTACTTC. This gives the protein CASSSGIYEQYF. The V and J genes are TRBV7-2 and TRBJ2-7; the D gene is possibly TRBD2 (5 bases). Germline assignment: CDR1 SGHTA and CDR2 FQGNSA. V lost 6 bases, J lost 3 bases, and 9 bases lay in between. This CDR3 comprises 12 residues. Using reference TRBV7-2 and TRBJ2-7 for the parts outside the CDR3, the full variable domain is GAGVSQSPSNKVTEKGKDVELRCDPISGHTALYWYRQSLGQGLEFLIYFQGNSAPDKSGLPSDRFSAERTGGSVSTLTIQRTQQEDSAVYLCASSSGIYEQYFGPGTRLTVT.

The chain couples TRBV30 to TRBJ1-6; 8 nucleotides agree with TRBD1. CDR3 size: 16 residues. Germline lookup yields CDR1 GTSNPN and CDR2 SVGIG (reference sequence). V lost 0 bases and J lost 8; bases outside the gene matches: 9. CDR3 nucleotide sequence: TGTGCCTGGAGTGTAGGACCCCAGGGGGCAGATTCACCCCTCCACTTT. Protein: CAWSVGPQGADSPLHF.

Remarks on this clone: The same CDR3 also results from other DNA sequences found in this sample. The chain uses TRBV6-5 and TRBJ1-1, with TRBD1 matching over 8 bases. This CDR3 region has 15 residues. Trimming cost V 6 bases and J 0 bases; bases outside gene matches: 6. The germline CDR1 and CDR2 sequences are MNHEY and SVGAGI. CDR3 amino acids: CASRPPGQVNTEAFF. The DNA of the CDR3 is TGTGCCAGCAGGCCCCCGGGACAGGTGAACACTGAAGCTTTCTTT.

The chain is built from TRBV5-5 and TRBJ1-4; D unresolved. Germline CDR1 SGHKS, CDR2 YYEKEE (reference sequence). This CDR3 comprises 12 residues. Trimming removed 1 base at V and 11 bases at J, with 9 bases between. The CDR3 loop is CASSLFLDKLFF. The CDR3, as DNA: TGTGCCAGCAGCTTGTTCCTTGATAAACTGTTTTTT. The variable domain in full, completed from reference TRBV5-5 and TRBJ1-4, reads DAGVTQSPTHLIKTRGQQVTLRCSPISGHKSVSWYQQVLGQGPQFIFQYYEKEERGRGNFPDRFSARQFPNYSSELNVNALLLGDSALYLCASSLFLDKLFFGSGTQLSVL.

The chain carries TRBV5-1 and TRBJ2-7, with 10 bases aligning to TRBD1. CDR1 and CDR2 from the germline V gene are SGHRS and YFSETQ. CDR3 length: 15 residues. Unmatched junction bases numbered 10, after V lost 7 bases and J lost 3 bases. The chain's CDR3 is CASRPADRGFYEQYF. CDR3 in DNA: TGCGCCAGCCGACCCGCGGACAGGGGGTTCTACGAGCAGTACTTC.

The rearrangement links TRBV19 to TRBJ1-1, with D tentatively TRBD1 (6 bases). Germline CDR1 is LNHDA and CDR2 is SQIVND (reference sequence). Trimming removed 4 bases at V and 5 bases at J, with 17 bases between. The CDR3 contains 15 residues. This CDR3 reads CASSSPWGGRTEAFF. Written as DNA, the CDR3 is TGTGCCAGTAGTAGCCCTTGGGGGGGCAGGACTGAAGCTTTCTTT. The entire variable domain, with the rest obtained from reference TRBV19 and TRBJ1-1, is as follows: DGGITQSPKYLFRKEGQNVTLSCEQNLNHDAMYWYRQDPGQGLRLIYYSQIVNDFQKGDIAEGYSVSREKKESFPLTVTSAQKNPTAFYLCASSSPWGGRTEAFFGQGTRLTVV.

This clone has just one count. V gene TRBV9 combines with J gene TRBJ2-1; 10 nucleotides align to TRBD2. Germline-derived CDR1 and CDR2 are SGDLS and YYNGEE. This CDR3 spans 16 amino acids. V lost 0 bases, J lost 7 bases, and 7 bases stayed unmatched. The CDR3 coding sequence is TGTGCCAGCAGCGTAGCTATAGCGGGGGGCCATAATGAGCAGTTCTTC. Translating gives CASSVAIAGGHNEQFF.

V and J are TRBV28 and TRBJ2-2; TRBD2 aligns across 7 bases. This CDR3 is built from 14 residues. CDR1 and CDR2 (germline): MDHEN, SYDVKM. V dropped 7 bases and J dropped 3; count of bases not matched to a gene: 5. The CDR3 loop is CASNPGGHTGELFF. For the CDR3, the DNA is TGTGCCAGCAACCCGGGGGGACACACCGGGGAGCTGTTTTTT.

The chain combines TRBV3-1 (or the pseudogene TRBV3-2) with TRBJ2-5; D perhaps matches TRBD1 (5 bases). The V gene's germline CDR1 is LGHDT and CDR2 YNNKEL (reference sequence). The V gene lost 6 bases and the J gene lost 3 bases, with 11 bases spanning the gap. The CDR3 has 13 residues. Here the CDR3 DNA reads TGTGCCAGCAGTTACAGGCCTGAAGAGACCCAGTACTTC. Translation: CASSYRPEETQYF.

The gene calls are TRBV19 and TRBJ2-3; 7 bases are shared with TRBD2. V trimming: 3 bases; J trimming: 3 bases; junction bases outside the gene matches: 6. CDR1 is LNHDA, CDR2 SQIVND, per germline (reference sequence). The CDR3 covers 15 residues. This CDR3 reads CASSMLTSSTDTQYF. The CDR3, as DNA: TGTGCCAGTAGTATGTTGACTAGCAGTACAGATACGCAGTATTTT.

The rearrangement links TRBV20-1 to TRBJ2-7; 8 bases match TRBD2. Germline CDR1 is DFQATT and CDR2 is SNEGSKA (reference sequence). The junction had 7 bases not matched to a gene; V was cut back by 3 bases and J by 3 bases. The CDR3 loop spans 14 amino acids. The CDR3 coding sequence is TGCAGTGCTAGTTTTAGCGGGGCCTACTACGAGCAGTACTTC. Translating gives CSASFSGAYYEQYF.

The rearrangement links TRBV5-3 to TRBJ1-3, with TRBD1 as a possible D gene (6 bases). TRBV5-3 has ORF status, its function being uncertain. This CDR3 region has 13 residues. Trimming removed 2 bases at V and 5 bases at J, with 8 bases between. The CDR3 region is CARSFQGRNTIYF. DNA for the CDR3: TGTGCCAGAAGCTTCCAGGGGAGAAACACCATATATTTT.

The J gene is TRBJ2-2, the V gene TRBV7-6; TRBD1 aligns across 12 bases. The germline V gene encodes CDR1 SGHVS and CDR2 FNYEAQ. The CDR3 is made up of 16 amino acids. V lost 1 base and J lost 5; bases outside the gene matches: 2. The CDR3 coding sequence is TGTGCCAGCAGCTTAGGGGGACAGGGGGCGACCGGGGAGCTGTTTTTT. Translated, it gives CASSLGGQGATGELFF.

This clone has just one count. The chain combines TRBV15 with TRBJ2-1; 13 bases map to TRBD2. V shed 2 bases and J 3 bases; nucleotides not matched to a gene: 10. Germline V gives CDR1 LNHNV, CDR2 YYDKDF (reference sequence). The length of the CDR3 is 19 residues. CDR3 protein: CATSRPPGLAGEYYNEQFF. The CDR3 coding sequence is TGTGCCACCAGCAGACCCCCCGGACTAGCGGGAGAGTACTACAATGAGCAGTTCTTC.

This clone has only one observation. The chain employs TRBV5-5 and TRBJ2-2; no definite D call. The CDR3 is 16 residues long. Trimming took off 1 base at V and 0 bases at J, with 10 bases between the two ends. Germline CDR1 and CDR2: SGHKS and YYEKEE (reference sequence). In nucleotides, the CDR3 is TGTGCCAGCAGCTTGCTCGGGTTACCGAACACCGGGGAGCTGTTTTTT. Translated: CASSLLGLPNTGELFF. Complete variable domain (other parts from reference TRBV5-5 and TRBJ2-2): DAGVTQSPTHLIKTRGQQVTLRCSPISGHKSVSWYQQVLGQGPQFIFQYYEKEERGRGNFPDRFSARQFPNYSSELNVNALLLGDSALYLCASSLLGLPNTGELFFGEGSRLTVL.

The chain combines TRBV2 with TRBJ1-4, with 8 bases that match TRBD1. This CDR3 has 14 amino acids. Trimming removed 4 bases from V and 5 bases from J; junction bases left unmatched: 3. Germline V gives CDR1 SNHLY, CDR2 FYNNEI. CDR3 DNA: TGTGCCAGCAGTGCTGGGACAGGAAATGAAAAACTGTTTTTT. Translated, it gives CASSAGTGNEKLFF. Full variable domain (outside the CDR3, taken from reference TRBV2 and TRBJ1-4): EPEVTQTPSHQVTQMGQEVILRCVPISNHLYFYWYRQILGQKVEFLVSFYNNEISEKSEIFDDQFSVERPDGSNFTLKIRSTKLEDSAMYFCASSAGTGNEKLFFGSGTQLSVL.

This chain uses TRBV28 with TRBJ1-1; 7 bases align to TRBD1. Trimming cost V 10 bases and J 4 bases; bases outside gene matches: 6. CDR1 MDHEN and CDR2 SYDVKM come from the germline V gene. The CDR3 spans 12 residues. The CDR3: CATQTGPTEAFF. DNA for the CDR3: TGTGCCACCCAGACAGGGCCCACTGAAGCTTTCTTT.

This chain joins TRBV6-2 or TRBV6-3 and TRBJ1-2; 7 nucleotides agree with TRBD1. With 0 bases clipped from V and 5 bases from J, the junction kept 9 bases outside the gene matches. The CDR3 length is 16 residues. The germline V gene has CDR1 MNHEY and CDR2 SVGEGT. Here the CDR3 reads CASSYSRTGGGYGYTF. CDR3 coding DNA: TGTGCCAGCAGTTACTCCCGGACAGGCGGCGGGTATGGCTACACCTTC.

The V and J genes are TRBV27 and TRBJ1-2; no definite D call. The V gene lost 6 bases and the J gene lost 4 bases, with 15 bases spanning the gap. Per the germline V gene, CDR1 is MNHEY and CDR2 is SMNVEV (reference sequence). The CDR3 runs 14 residues. For the CDR3, the DNA is TGTGCCAGCAGACTCCACGGGTGGGGCTATGGCTACACCTTC. Translation: CASRLHGWGYGYTF.

The chain has TRBV3-1 (or the pseudogene TRBV3-2) and TRBJ1-2; 7 bases agree with TRBD1. J gave up 4 bases and V 2 bases, and 7 bases lay outside the gene matches. From germline, CDR1 is LGHDT and CDR2 YNNKEL (reference sequence). This CDR3 comprises 15 residues. The CDR3, as DNA: TGTGCCAGCAGCCAATTCCGGGACAGTGGCTATGGCTACACCTTC. Amino acid sequence: CASSQFRDSGYGYTF.